One sample yielded the 12 T cell receptor beta chains listed below, sequenced in a study of vaccination and CD4 T cells after COVID-19. These receptors lack a known antigen. CD4+ T cells that had been cultured provided DNA sequenced with the Oncomine TCR Beta short-read assay. TCRdb reanalysed the PCR reads using MiXCR and keeps one entry per CDR3 protein. The table records some 14,000 distinct CDR3 sequences, around half of them present only once. The sample's treatment: approximately nine-day PBMC culture with coronavirus spike peptide pools or control peptides (ViraFEST assay). The sequenced sample consisted of CD4+ T cells from blood, cultured in vitro. The origin of the receptors is a human donor who had recovered from COVID-19.

In its sample, this clonotype ranks as medium-sized. The J gene is TRBJ2-3, the V gene TRBV5-1; the D call may be TRBD1 or TRBD2 (6 bases each). Germline CDR1 is SGHRS and CDR2 is YFSETQ. The CDR3 is made up of 15 amino acids. Trimming stripped 7 bases from V and 4 bases from J, with 19 bases between. In nucleotides, the CDR3 is TGCGCCAGCGGAGGTTATTCGGGGGCCCCAGATACGCAGTATTTT. Amino acids: CASGGYSGAPDTQYF.

This chain uses TRBV7-2 with TRBJ2-5; D ambiguous. The CDR3 sequence is 13 residues long. Germline V gene sequence: CDR1 SGHTA, CDR2 FQGNSA. Trimming removed 2 bases at V and 0 bases at J, with 4 bases between. CDR3 sequence reads: CASSLQHQETQYF. CDR3 sequence (DNA): TGTGCCAGCAGCTTACAGCACCAAGAGACCCAGTACTTC.

This clonotype turned up a few times. The chain carries TRBV11-3 and TRBJ2-5, with 11 nucleotides matching TRBD2. V shed 1 base, J shed 1 base, and the junction held 2 bases outside the gene matches. This CDR3 is 16 amino acids long. Germline V gives CDR1 SGHNT, CDR2 YENEEA. CDR3 residues: CASSLGGTSGQETQYF. The CDR3 DNA reads TGTGCCAGCAGCTTAGGCGGGACTAGCGGCCAAGAGACCCAGTACTTC. Using reference TRBV11-3 and TRBJ2-5 for the parts outside the CDR3, the full variable domain is EAGVVQSPRYKIIEKKQPVAFWCNPISGHNTLYWYLQNLGQGPELLIRYENEEAVDDSQLPKDRFSAERLKGVDSTLKIQPAELGDSAVYLCASSLGGTSGQETQYFGPGTRLLVL.

The chain has TRBV20-1 and TRBJ1-6, with a possible D match to TRBD1 (6 bases). Per germline, CDR1 DFQATT and CDR2 SNEGSKA (reference sequence). The CDR3 is 17 amino acids. V was clipped by 0 bases and J by 1 base, with 13 bases between them. CDR3 region: CSARDLRGQSYNSPLHF. CDR3 bases: TGCAGTGCTAGAGATCTCCGGGGGCAGTCCTATAATTCACCCCTCCACTTT.

The chain couples TRBV6-4 to TRBJ1-1, with 10 bases fitting TRBD1. The germline V gene encodes CDR1 MRHNA and CDR2 SNTAGT. V lost 8 bases to trimming and J lost 4 bases; unmatched junction nucleotides: 7. CDR3 length: 14 amino acids. The CDR3 nucleotides read TGTGCCAGCCGGACAGGGGGAGAGGTCACTGAAGCTTTCTTT. Its translation: CASRTGGEVTEAFF.

This clonotype has just a few counts. The rearrangement uses TRBV19 and TRBJ1-5; unclear D gene. CDR1 LNHDA and CDR2 SQIVND come from the germline V gene (reference sequence). Deletions cut 7 bases from V and 6 bases from J, with 22 bases between. The CDR3 runs to 16 residues. For the CDR3, the DNA is TGTGCCAGTACCCCGTCCCTCGGCCTTCGAGGTCAGCCCCAGCATTTT. It yields the protein CASTPSLGLRGQPQHF.

The chain uses TRBV6-2 or TRBV6-3 and TRBJ1-2; D perhaps matches TRBD1 (6 bases). V shed 5 bases and J shed 3 bases, with 16 bases lying between them. The CDR3 totals 15 residues. CDR1 is MNHEY, CDR2 SVGEGT, per germline. CDR3 in DNA: TGTGCCAGCAGTCAAACCAACAGGGATTACTATGGCTACACCTTC. Amino acid sequence: CASSQTNRDYYGYTF.

The V call is TRBV6-1, the J call TRBJ2-5; D remains unclear. CDR3 size: 13 residues. V was cut by 11 bases and J by 4 bases, with 17 bases left in between. CDR1 and CDR2 from the germline V gene are MNHNS and SASEGT. The CDR3 is CAAEARSLETQYF. CDR3 in DNA: TGTGCCGCTGAGGCCCGAAGCCTAGAGACCCAGTACTTC.

The rearrangement uses TRBV6-4 and TRBJ2-1; 9 bases map to TRBD2. Trimming cost V 5 bases and J 8 bases; bases outside gene matches: 4. CDR1 is MRHNA and CDR2 is SNTAGT in the germline V gene. The CDR3 is 13 residues long. CDR3 region: CASSRREGDEQFF. The CDR3 DNA reads TGTGCCAGCAGTCGGCGGGAGGGGGATGAGCAGTTCTTC.

The sample holds a few counts of this clonotype. This chain uses TRBV19 with TRBJ2-2; 9 bases match TRBD2. The CDR3 totals 15 residues. CDR1 is LNHDA and CDR2 is SQIVND in the germline V gene (reference sequence). V trimming: 5 bases; J trimming: 9 bases; junction bases outside the gene matches: 10. The CDR3 reads CASSLTSGKNRELFF. The CDR3 DNA is TGTGCCAGTAGTCTGACTAGCGGAAAGAACCGGGAGCTGTTTTTT.

The rearrangement joins TRBV7-6 to TRBJ1-3, with 7 bases aligning to TRBD1. The germline CDR1 and CDR2 sequences are SGHVS and FNYEAQ. Germline trimming cut 5 bases from V and 4 bases from J; bases unmatched to any gene: 14. The CDR3 extends over 17 amino acids. CDR3 residues: CASSERTTGMEGNTIYF. Here the CDR3 DNA reads TGTGCCAGCAGCGAACGGACGACAGGGATGGAGGGAAACACCATATATTTT.

This chain connects TRBV20-1 to TRBJ1-5; D gene uncertain. CDR3 size: 14 residues. Germline-derived CDR1 and CDR2 are DFQATT and SNEGSKA (reference sequence). The V end was cut by 3 bases, the J end by 3 bases, with 12 bases between. CDR3 loop: CSARMSTPNQPQHF. CDR3 DNA: TGCAGTGCTAGGATGTCTACTCCCAATCAGCCCCAGCATTTT.